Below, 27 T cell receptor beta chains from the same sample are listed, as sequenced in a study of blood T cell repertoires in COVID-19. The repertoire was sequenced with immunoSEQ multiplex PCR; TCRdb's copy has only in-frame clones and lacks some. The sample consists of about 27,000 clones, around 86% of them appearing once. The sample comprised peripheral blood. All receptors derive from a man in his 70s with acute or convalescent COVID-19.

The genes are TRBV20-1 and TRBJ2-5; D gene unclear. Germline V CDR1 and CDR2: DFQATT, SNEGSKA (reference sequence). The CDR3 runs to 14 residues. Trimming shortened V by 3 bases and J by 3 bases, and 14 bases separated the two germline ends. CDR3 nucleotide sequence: TGCAGTGCTAGTACAGTAGAAAGTGAAGAGACCCAGTACTTC. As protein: CSASTVESEETQYF.

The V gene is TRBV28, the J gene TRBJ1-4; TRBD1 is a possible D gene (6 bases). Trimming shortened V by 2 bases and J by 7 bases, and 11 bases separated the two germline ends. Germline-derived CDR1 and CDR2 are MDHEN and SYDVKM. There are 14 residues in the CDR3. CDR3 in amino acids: CASSLRAGVEKLFF. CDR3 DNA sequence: TGTGCCAGCAGTTTAAGGGCAGGGGTTGAAAAACTGTTTTTT.

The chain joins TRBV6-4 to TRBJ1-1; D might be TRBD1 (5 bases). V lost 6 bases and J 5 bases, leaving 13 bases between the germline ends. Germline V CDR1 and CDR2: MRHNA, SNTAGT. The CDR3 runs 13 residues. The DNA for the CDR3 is TGTGCCAGCAGGGCCAACAGGAATACTGAAGCTTTCTTT. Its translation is CASRANRNTEAFF.

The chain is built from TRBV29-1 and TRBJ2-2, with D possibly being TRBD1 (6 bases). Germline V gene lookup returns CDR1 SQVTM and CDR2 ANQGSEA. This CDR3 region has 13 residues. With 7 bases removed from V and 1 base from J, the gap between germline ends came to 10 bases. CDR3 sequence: CSADRRNTGELFF. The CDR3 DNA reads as TGCAGCGCCGACAGGAGGAACACCGGGGAGCTGTTTTTT.

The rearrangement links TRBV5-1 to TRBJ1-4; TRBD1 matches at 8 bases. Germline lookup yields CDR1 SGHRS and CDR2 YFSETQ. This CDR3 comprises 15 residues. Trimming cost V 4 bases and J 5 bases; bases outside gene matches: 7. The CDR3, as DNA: TGCGCCAGCAGCCCAGGGGGCACAGGAAATGAAAAACTGTTTTTT. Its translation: CASSPGGTGNEKLFF.

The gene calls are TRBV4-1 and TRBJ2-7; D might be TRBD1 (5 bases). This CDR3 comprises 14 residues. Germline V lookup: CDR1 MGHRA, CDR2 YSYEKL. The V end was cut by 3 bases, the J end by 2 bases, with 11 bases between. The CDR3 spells CASSQGQGAYEQYF. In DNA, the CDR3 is TGCGCCAGCAGCCAGGGGCAGGGCGCCTACGAGCAGTACTTC.

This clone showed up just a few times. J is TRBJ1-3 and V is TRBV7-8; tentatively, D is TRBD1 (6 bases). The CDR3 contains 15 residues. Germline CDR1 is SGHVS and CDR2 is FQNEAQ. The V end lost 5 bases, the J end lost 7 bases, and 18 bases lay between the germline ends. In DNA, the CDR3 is TGTGCCAGCAGCCCCCAGAGACAGGTGGGGAACACCATATATTTT. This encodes CASSPQRQVGNTIYF.

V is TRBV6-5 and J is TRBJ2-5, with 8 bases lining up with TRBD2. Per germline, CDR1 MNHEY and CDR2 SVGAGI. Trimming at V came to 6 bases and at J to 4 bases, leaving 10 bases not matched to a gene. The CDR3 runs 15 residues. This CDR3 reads CASRGDGRARETQYF. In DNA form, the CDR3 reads TGTGCCAGCAGGGGAGACGGGAGGGCCCGAGAGACCCAGTACTTC.

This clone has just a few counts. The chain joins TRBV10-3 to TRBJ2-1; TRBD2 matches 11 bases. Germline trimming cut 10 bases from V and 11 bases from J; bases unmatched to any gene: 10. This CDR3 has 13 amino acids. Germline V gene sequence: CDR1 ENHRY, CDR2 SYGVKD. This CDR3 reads CATVTSGDTKQFF. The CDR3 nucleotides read TGTGCCACCGTGACTAGCGGGGACACCAAGCAGTTCTTC.

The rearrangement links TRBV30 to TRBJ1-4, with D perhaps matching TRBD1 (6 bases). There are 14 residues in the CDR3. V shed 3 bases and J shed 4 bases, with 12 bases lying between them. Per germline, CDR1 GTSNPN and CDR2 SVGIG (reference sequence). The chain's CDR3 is CAWRRGYINEKLFF. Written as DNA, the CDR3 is TGTGCCTGGAGGAGGGGGTATATTAATGAAAAACTGTTTTTT.

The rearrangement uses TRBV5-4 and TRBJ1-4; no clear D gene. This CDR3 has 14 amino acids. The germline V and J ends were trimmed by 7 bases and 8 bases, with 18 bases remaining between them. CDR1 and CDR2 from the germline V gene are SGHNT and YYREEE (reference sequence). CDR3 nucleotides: TGTGCCAGCTTTAAGGCCAAGCGGCGGGAAAAACTGTTTTTT. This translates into CASFKAKRREKLFF.

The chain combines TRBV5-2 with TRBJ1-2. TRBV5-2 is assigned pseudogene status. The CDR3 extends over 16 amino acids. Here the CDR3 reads CASNHVGEYESYGYTF. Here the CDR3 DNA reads TGTGCCAGCAACCATGTTGGAGAGTACGAAAGCTATGGCTACACCTTC.

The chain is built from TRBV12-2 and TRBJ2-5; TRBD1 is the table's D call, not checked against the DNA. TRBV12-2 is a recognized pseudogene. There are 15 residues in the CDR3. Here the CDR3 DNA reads TGTGCAAGTCGCCTACCTCCGTCAGGCCAAGAGACCCAGTACTTC. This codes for CASRLPPSGQETQYF.

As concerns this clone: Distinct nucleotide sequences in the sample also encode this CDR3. The CDR3 nucleotides are TGCAGTGCTAGAACTACCTACGAGCAGTACTTC. Translated: CSARTTYEQYF. The rearrangement joins TRBV20-1 to TRBJ2-7, with unresolved D. The V gene's germline CDR1 is DFQATT and CDR2 SNEGSKA (reference sequence). Between the trimmed V and J ends, which lost 2 bases and 2 bases, there was a span of 4 bases. The CDR3 spans 11 residues.

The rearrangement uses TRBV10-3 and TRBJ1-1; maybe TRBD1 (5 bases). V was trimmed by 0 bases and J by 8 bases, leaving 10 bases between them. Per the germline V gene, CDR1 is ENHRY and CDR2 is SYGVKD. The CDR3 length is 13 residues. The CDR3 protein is CAISESGDREAFF. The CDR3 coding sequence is TGTGCCATCAGTGAGTCGGGTGACAGAGAAGCTTTCTTT.

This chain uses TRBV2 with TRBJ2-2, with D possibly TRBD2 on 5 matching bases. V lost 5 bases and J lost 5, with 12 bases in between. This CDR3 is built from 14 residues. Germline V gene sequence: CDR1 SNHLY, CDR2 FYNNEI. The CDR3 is CASSRGSLTGELFF. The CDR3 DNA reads TGTGCCAGCAGTCGGGGTAGTTTAACCGGGGAGCTGTTTTTT.

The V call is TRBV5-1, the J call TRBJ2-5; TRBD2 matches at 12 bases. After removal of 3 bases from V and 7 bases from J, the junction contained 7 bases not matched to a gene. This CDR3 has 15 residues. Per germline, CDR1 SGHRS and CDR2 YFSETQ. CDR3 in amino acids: CASSSGLAGQGTQYF. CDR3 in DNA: TGCGCCAGCAGCTCGGGACTAGCGGGCCAGGGGACCCAGTACTTC.

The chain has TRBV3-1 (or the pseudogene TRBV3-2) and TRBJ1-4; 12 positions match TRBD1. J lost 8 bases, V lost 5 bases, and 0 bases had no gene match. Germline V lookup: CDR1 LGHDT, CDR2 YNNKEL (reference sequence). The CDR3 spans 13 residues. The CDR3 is CASSGTGGEKLFF. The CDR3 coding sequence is TGTGCCAGCAGCGGGACAGGGGGCGAAAAACTGTTTTTT.

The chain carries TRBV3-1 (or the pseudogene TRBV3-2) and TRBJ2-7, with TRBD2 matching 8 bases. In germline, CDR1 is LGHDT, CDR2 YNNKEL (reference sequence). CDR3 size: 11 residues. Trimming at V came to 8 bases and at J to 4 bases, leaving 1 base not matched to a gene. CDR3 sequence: CASQRGYEQYF. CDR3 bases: TGTGCCAGCCAGCGGGGGTACGAGCAGTACTTC.

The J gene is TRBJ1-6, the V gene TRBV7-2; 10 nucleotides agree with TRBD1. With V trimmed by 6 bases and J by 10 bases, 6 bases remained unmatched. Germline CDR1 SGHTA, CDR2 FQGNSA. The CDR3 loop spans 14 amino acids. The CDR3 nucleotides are TGTGCCAGCAGTACGACAGGGGGCGAATCACCCCTCCACTTT. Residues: CASSTTGGESPLHF.

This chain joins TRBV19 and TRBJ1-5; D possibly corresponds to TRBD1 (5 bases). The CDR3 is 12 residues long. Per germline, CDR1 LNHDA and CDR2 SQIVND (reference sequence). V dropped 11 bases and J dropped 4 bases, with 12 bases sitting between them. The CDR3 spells CAGQAGNQPQHF. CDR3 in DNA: TGTGCCGGTCAAGCAGGGAATCAGCCCCAGCATTTT.

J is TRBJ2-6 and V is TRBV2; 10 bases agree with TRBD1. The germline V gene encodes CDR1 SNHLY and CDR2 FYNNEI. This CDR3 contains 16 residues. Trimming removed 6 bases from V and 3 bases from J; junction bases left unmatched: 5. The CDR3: CASSRDRGIGANVLTF. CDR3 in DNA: TGTGCCAGCAGCCGGGACAGGGGAATTGGGGCCAACGTCCTGACTTTC.

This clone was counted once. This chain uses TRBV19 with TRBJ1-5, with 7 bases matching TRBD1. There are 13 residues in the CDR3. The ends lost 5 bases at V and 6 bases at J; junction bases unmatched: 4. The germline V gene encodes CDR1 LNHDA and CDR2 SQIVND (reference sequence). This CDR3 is CASSPQGGQPQHF. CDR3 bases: TGTGCCAGTAGTCCGCAGGGGGGTCAGCCCCAGCATTTT. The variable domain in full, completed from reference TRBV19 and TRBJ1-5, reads DGGITQSPKYLFRKEGQNVTLSCEQNLNHDAMYWYRQDPGQGLRLIYYSQIVNDFQKGDIAEGYSVSREKKESFPLTVTSAQKNPTAFYLCASSPQGGQPQHFGDGTRLSIL.

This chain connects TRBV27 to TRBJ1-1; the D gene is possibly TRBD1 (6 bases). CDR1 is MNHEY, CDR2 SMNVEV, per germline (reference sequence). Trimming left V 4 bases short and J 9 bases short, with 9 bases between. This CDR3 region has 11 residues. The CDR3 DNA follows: TGTGCCAGCAGTTCCCAGGGGAAAGCTTTCTTT. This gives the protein CASSSQGKAFF.

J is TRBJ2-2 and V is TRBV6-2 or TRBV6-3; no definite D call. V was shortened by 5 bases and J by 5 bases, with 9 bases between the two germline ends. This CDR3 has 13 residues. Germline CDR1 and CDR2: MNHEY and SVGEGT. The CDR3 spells CASSQTWTGELFF. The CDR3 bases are TGTGCCAGCAGTCAGACTTGGACCGGGGAGCTGTTTTTT.

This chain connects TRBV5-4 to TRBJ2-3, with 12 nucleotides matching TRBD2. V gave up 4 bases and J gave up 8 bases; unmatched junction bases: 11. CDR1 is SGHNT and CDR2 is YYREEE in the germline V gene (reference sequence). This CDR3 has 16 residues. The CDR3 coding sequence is TGTGCCAGCAGCCCTTCTTCTAGCGGGGGGGCCTTTACGCAGTATTTT. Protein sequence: CASSPSSSGGAFTQYF.

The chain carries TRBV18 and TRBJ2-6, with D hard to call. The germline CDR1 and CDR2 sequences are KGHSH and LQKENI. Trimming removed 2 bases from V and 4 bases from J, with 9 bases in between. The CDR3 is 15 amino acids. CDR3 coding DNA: TGTGCCAGCTCACCAGCAATAGCCGGGGCCAACGTCCTGACTTTC. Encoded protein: CASSPAIAGANVLTF. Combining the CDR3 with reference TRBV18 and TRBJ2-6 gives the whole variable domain NAGVMQNPRHLVRRRGQEARLRCSPMKGHSHVYWYRQLPEEGLKFMVYLQKENIIDESGMPKERFSAEFPKEGPSILRIQQVVRGDSAAYFCASSPAIAGANVLTFGAGSRLTVL.